What follows are 11 T cell receptor beta chains derived from one specimen sequenced in a study of T cell responses to AZD1222 COVID-19 vaccine. Profiled with immunoSEQ multiplex PCR; TCRdb holds only in-frame clones, not every one. The profile shows under 110,000 clones, roughly 87% of them singletons. The sample consisted of peripheral blood, taken on day 0 of AZD1222 vaccination. Receptors were obtained from an adult in good health.

The genes are TRBV9 and TRBJ2-7; the D is unclear. CDR3 size: 13 residues. V was clipped by 0 bases and J by 5 bases, with 9 bases between them. Germline V gives CDR1 SGDLS, CDR2 YYNGEE. The CDR3 bases are TGTGCCAGCAGCGTAGGGACCTGGGACGAGCAGTACTTC. Residues: CASSVGTWDEQYF. Full variable domain (missing parts from reference TRBV9 and TRBJ2-7): DSGVTQTPKHLITATGQRVTLRCSPRSGDLSVYWYQQSLDQGLQFLIQYYNGEERAKGNILERFSAQQFPDLHSELNLSSLELGDSALYFCASSVGTWDEQYFGPGTRLTVT.

The genes are TRBV30 and TRBJ1-5, with D hard to call. Between the trimmed V and J ends, which lost 0 bases and 6 bases, there was a span of 9 bases. CDR1 is GTSNPN, CDR2 SVGIG, per germline (reference sequence). The CDR3 consists of 13 residues. The CDR3 bases are TGTGCCTGGAGTGTACGGGAGAGTCAGCCCCAGCATTTT. Translated: CAWSVRESQPQHF.

The V and J genes are TRBV25-1 and TRBJ1-2; the match to TRBD1 covers 8 bases. This CDR3 contains 16 residues. The J segment lost 1 base and the V segment lost 1 base, leaving 5 bases of the junction unmatched. Per the germline V gene, CDR1 is MGHDK and CDR2 is SYGVNS. CDR3 nucleotide sequence: TGTGCCAGCAGTGAATGGCGGGACAGGAATAACTATGGCTACACCTTC. As protein: CASSEWRDRNNYGYTF.

The V gene is TRBV5-1, the J gene TRBJ2-7; a possible D gene is TRBD2 (5 bases). Trimming took off 9 bases at V and 3 bases at J, with 10 bases between the two ends. The CDR3 spans 11 residues. CDR1 is SGHRS and CDR2 is YFSETQ in the germline V gene. The CDR3: CATRGIYEQYF. The CDR3 region has the DNA TGCGCCACCCGAGGGATCTACGAGCAGTACTTC.

The V and J genes are TRBV5-1 and TRBJ2-3; 11 bases fit TRBD2. CDR3 length: 14 amino acids. J lost 3 bases, V lost 7 bases, and 4 bases had no gene match. Germline assignment: CDR1 SGHRS and CDR2 YFSETQ. CDR3 amino acids: CASDSGRATDTQYF. Written as DNA, the CDR3 is TGCGCCAGCGATAGCGGGAGGGCGACAGATACGCAGTATTTT.

The table lists this clone with a count of one. This chain uses TRBV5-1 with TRBJ2-1, with 7 bases aligning to TRBD2. The ends lost 0 bases at V and 6 bases at J; junction bases unmatched: 12. The CDR3 spans 17 residues. In germline, CDR1 is SGHRS, CDR2 YFSETQ. In DNA form, the CDR3 reads TGCGCCAGCAGCTTGGTAAGAGGCGGGAGTAAGATCAATGAGCAGTTCTTC. This codes for CASSLVRGGSKINEQFF.

The J gene is TRBJ1-6, the V gene TRBV5-1, with a weak D call TRBD1 (6 bases). The CDR3 runs 17 residues. The germline V gene has CDR1 SGHRS and CDR2 YFSETQ. Trimming shortened V by 2 bases and J by 4 bases, and 16 bases separated the two germline ends. The CDR3 bases are TGCGCCAGCAGCTTCGGGCCCCGGGACACATATAATTCACCCCTCCACTTT. Its translation: CASSFGPRDTYNSPLHF.

The chain combines TRBV9 with TRBJ2-2, with 9 bases fitting TRBD1. Germline V gene lookup returns CDR1 SGDLS and CDR2 YYNGEE. After removal of 7 bases from V and 5 bases from J, the junction contained 9 bases not matched to a gene. The CDR3 runs to 15 residues. Here the CDR3 reads CASGGTGIVTGELFF. In DNA, the CDR3 is TGTGCCAGCGGTGGGACAGGGATTGTAACCGGGGAGCTGTTTTTT.

The chain is built from TRBV28 and TRBJ1-2; 7 bases align to TRBD1. The germline gives CDR1 MDHEN, CDR2 SYDVKM. With 2 bases clipped from V and 2 bases from J, the junction kept 8 bases outside the gene matches. There are 16 residues in the CDR3. The CDR3 reads CASSLGGTEGNYGYTF. In nucleotides, the CDR3 is TGTGCCAGCAGTTTAGGCGGGACAGAAGGAAACTATGGCTACACCTTC.

The J gene is TRBJ2-3, the V gene TRBV15; D remains ambiguous. The ends were cut back, 5 bases at V and 6 bases at J, with 9 bases in the middle. This CDR3 is built from 12 residues. Per the germline V gene, CDR1 is LNHNV and CDR2 is YYDKDF (reference sequence). This CDR3 is CATSHTTDTQYF. The CDR3 DNA follows: TGTGCCACCAGCCACACCACGGATACGCAGTATTTT.

J is TRBJ1-5 and V is TRBV2; D not resolved. The V gene's germline CDR1 is SNHLY and CDR2 FYNNEI. Trimming left V 2 bases short and J 0 bases short, with 8 bases between. The CDR3 spans 15 residues. The CDR3 spells CASSESSNSNQPQHF. The CDR3 region has the DNA TGTGCCAGCAGTGAATCCTCAAATAGCAATCAGCCCCAGCATTTT.